The 17 T cell receptor beta chains reported below all come from one sample, sequenced in a study of cytomegalovirus exposure and HLA in healthy donors. Primers: 60 Vbeta forward and 13 Jbeta reverse. Sequencing was performed with immunoSEQ multiplex PCR; in TCRdb, only in-frame clones are kept and a portion is missing. The sample records more than 100,000 clones, about three quarters being singletons. The specimen was PBMCs. All receptors derive from a female donor in good health and CMV-seropositive.

J is TRBJ1-5 and V is TRBV2, with 8 positions matching TRBD1. J was trimmed by 1 base and V by 5 bases; bases with no gene match: 4. CDR3 length: 15 residues. Germline V gene lookup returns CDR1 SNHLY and CDR2 FYNNEI. CDR3 sequence (DNA): TGTGCCAGCAGTCGACAGGGGATGAGCAATCAGCCCCAGCATTTT. Its translation: CASSRQGMSNQPQHF.

This clone showed up just once. The rearrangement uses TRBV5-1 and TRBJ1-2; perhaps TRBD1 as D (5 bases). This CDR3 has 14 amino acids. Germline V gene data show CDR1 as SGHRS and CDR2 as YFSETQ. V lost 0 bases to trimming and J lost 8 bases, with 14 bases between them. Here the CDR3 DNA reads TGCGCCAGCAGCTTGGCCGGCCAGGGTAGAGGCTACACCTTC. Protein product: CASSLAGQGRGYTF.

The chain combines TRBV25-1 with TRBJ2-1; the match to TRBD2 covers 7 bases. The trim removed 1 base at V and 4 bases at J, leaving 4 bases unmatched. This CDR3 comprises 15 residues. CDR1 and CDR2 from the germline V gene are MGHDK and SYGVNS. The CDR3 DNA follows: TGTGCCAGCAGTGAATGGGCTAGCGGATACAATGAGCAGTTCTTC. Residues: CASSEWASGYNEQFF.

This chain uses TRBV10-1 with TRBJ2-1; TRBD2 matches 9 bases. The ends lost 10 bases at V and 7 bases at J; junction bases unmatched: 14. CDR3 length equals 15 residues. CDR1 and CDR2 from the germline V gene are WNHNN and SYGVQD (reference sequence). The CDR3 protein is CATSPALAGNNEQFF. CDR3 in DNA: TGCGCCACCTCCCCGGCGCTAGCGGGAAATAATGAGCAGTTCTTC.

The gene calls are TRBV29-1 and TRBJ2-5, with no clear D. The CDR3 has 10 residues. V was pared by 4 bases and J by 5 bases, with 5 bases between. Germline V gene data show CDR1 as SQVTM and CDR2 as ANQGSEA. The CDR3 loop reads CSVVRETQYF. CDR3 bases: TGCAGCGTTGTTCGGGAGACCCAGTACTTC.

The chain is built from TRBV5-4 and TRBJ2-7; maybe TRBD1 (6 bases). Germline CDR1 and CDR2: SGHNT and YYREEE (reference sequence). With 4 bases removed from V and 0 bases from J, the gap between germline ends came to 17 bases. The CDR3 covers 16 residues. The CDR3 here is CASSASTGRSSYEQYF. The CDR3, as DNA: TGTGCCAGCAGCGCATCGACAGGCCGTAGCTCCTACGAGCAGTACTTC.

The chain combines TRBV6-5 with TRBJ2-5; 7 nucleotides agree with TRBD1. Germline CDR1 and CDR2: MNHEY and SVGAGI. CDR3 size: 13 residues. Trimming removed 5 bases from V and 4 bases from J; junction bases left unmatched: 4. CDR3 DNA: TGTGCCAGCAGTGACAGGGAAGGAGAGACCCAGTACTTC. It yields the protein CASSDREGETQYF.

J is TRBJ2-5 and V is TRBV19; D possibly corresponds to TRBD1 (6 bases). Germline loops: CDR1 LNHDA, CDR2 SQIVND (reference sequence). This CDR3 spans 16 amino acids. With 4 bases removed from V and 2 bases from J, the gap between germline ends came to 17 bases. The CDR3 loop is CASSSTDTGKQETQYF. As DNA, the CDR3 is TGTGCCAGTAGTAGTACGGACACAGGGAAGCAAGAGACCCAGTACTTC.

This chain uses TRBV5-4 with TRBJ2-1, with TRBD1 matching 10 bases. After removal of 5 bases from V and 0 bases from J, the junction contained 5 bases not matched to a gene. The CDR3 extends over 16 amino acids. Per the germline V gene, CDR1 is SGHNT and CDR2 is YYREEE (reference sequence). The CDR3 protein is CASRAGQGGSYNEQFF. CDR3 nucleotide sequence: TGTGCCAGCAGGGCCGGACAGGGGGGCTCCTACAATGAGCAGTTCTTC. Drawing the rest from reference TRBV5-4 and TRBJ2-1, the complete variable domain is ETGVTQSPTHLIKTRGQQVTLRCSSQSGHNTVSWYQQALGQGPQFIFQYYREEENGRGNFPPRFSGLQFPNYSSELNVNALELDDSALYLCASRAGQGGSYNEQFFGPGTRLTVL.

CDR3 nucleotides: TGTGCCAGCAGCTTAGAGGGGGATGCGACTGAAGCTTTCTTT. It translates to CASSLEGDATEAFF. The chain couples TRBV7-9 to TRBJ1-1, with a tentative D call TRBD1 (6 bases). Germline V CDR1 and CDR2: SEHNR, FQNEAQ (reference sequence). The V end was cut by 1 base, the J end by 5 bases, with 11 bases between. CDR3 length: 14 residues.

This CDR3 is CASSGLRQGGVTEAFF. CDR3 nucleotides: TGTGCCAGTAGTGGACTACGACAGGGGGGCGTCACTGAAGCTTTCTTT. The J gene is TRBJ1-1, the V gene TRBV19, with 9 bases identical to TRBD1. The CDR3 sequence is 16 residues long. After removal of 5 bases from V and 4 bases from J, the junction contained 11 bases not matched to a gene. Per germline, CDR1 LNHDA and CDR2 SQIVND (reference sequence).

The chain carries TRBV19 and TRBJ1-2, with D unclear. This CDR3 spans 13 amino acids. The V end was cut by 7 bases, the J end by 4 bases, with 13 bases between. Germline V gene data show CDR1 as LNHDA and CDR2 as SQIVND (reference sequence). The CDR3 DNA reads TGTGCCAGTAAAACGGCGGCACGCTATGGCTACACCTTC. It specifies CASKTAARYGYTF.

As concerns this clone: A read error may account for a junction end that differs from germline. This chain connects TRBV6-6 to TRBJ2-7; the match to TRBD2 covers 12 bases. The CDR3 sequence is 12 residues long. Germline CDR1 reads MNHNY; CDR2 reads SVGAGI (reference sequence). CDR3 nucleotide sequence: TGTGCCAGCAGGGCCGGGACTAGCGGGTTCTCCTTC. It specifies CASRAGTSGFSF.

V usage is TRBV5-1 and J usage is TRBJ1-3, with 8 bases identical to TRBD1. This CDR3 spans 15 amino acids. The V gene's germline CDR1 is SGHRS and CDR2 YFSETQ. Unmatched junction bases numbered 5, after V lost 6 bases and J lost 0 bases. Here the CDR3 DNA reads TGCGCCAGCATGTCCGGGACAGGCTCTGGAAACACCATATATTTT. This gives the protein CASMSGTGSGNTIYF.

Only a few counts were recorded for this clone. This chain uses TRBV11-1 with TRBJ2-7; TRBD2 agrees at 7 bases. Per the germline V gene, CDR1 is SGHAT and CDR2 is FQDESV (reference sequence). After removal of 5 bases from V and 0 bases from J, the junction contained 13 bases not matched to a gene. This CDR3 comprises 17 residues. CDR3 amino acids: CASSLDSRASGSYEQYF. CDR3 DNA: TGTGCCAGCAGCCTAGACAGTCGGGCTAGCGGCTCCTACGAGCAGTACTTC.

This clone has just one count. V and J are TRBV19 and TRBJ1-6, with 8 nucleotides matching TRBD1. V lost 8 bases to trimming and J lost 5 bases; unmatched junction nucleotides: 8. The CDR3 spans 15 residues. The germline gives CDR1 LNHDA, CDR2 SQIVND (reference sequence). For the CDR3, the DNA is TGTGCCAGTCATCCCGGACAGGGAAATAATTCACCCCTCCACTTT. Translation: CASHPGQGNNSPLHF.

A single count supports this clone. The V call is TRBV6-1, the J call TRBJ2-7; 8 bases align to TRBD1. Looked up from germline, CDR1 is MNHNS and CDR2 is SASEGT. The CDR3 spans 16 residues. The V segment lost 2 bases and the J segment 5 bases; nucleotides outside the gene matches: 11. The CDR3 coding sequence is TGTGCCAGCAGTGAAAAGTTGGCAGGGGGCCTAGACGAGCAGTACTTC. Translating gives CASSEKLAGGLDEQYF.